This T cell receptor (beta chain) was recorded in a study of T cell changes during pregnancy in multiple sclerosis. The repertoire was sequenced with immunoSEQ multiplex PCR; TCRdb's copy has only in-frame clones and lacks some. The sample consists of some 100,000 clones, 90% to 95% of them appearing once. Trimming left V 5 bases short and J 2 bases short, with 13 bases between. Germline CDR1 is SGHNT and CDR2 is YENEEA. CDR3 length equals 15 residues. The source is a female donor with multiple sclerosis, enrolled in a pregnancy study. Material: peripheral blood, obtained before pregnancy. The J gene is TRBJ1-3, the V gene TRBV11-3; D is possibly TRBD1 (5 bases). The CDR3 spells CASSPGQGPGNTIYF. CDR3 sequence (DNA): TGTGCCAGCAGCCCAGGGCAGGGCCCTGGAAACACCATATATTTT. The full variable domain, completed using reference TRBV11-3 and TRBJ1-3, is EAGVVQSPRYKIIEKKQPVAFWCNPISGHNTLYWYLQNLGQGPELLIRYENEEAVDDSQLPKDRFSAERLKGVDSTLKIQPAELGDSAVYLCASSPGQGPGNTIYFGEGSWLTVV.